The subject of this entry is one T cell receptor (beta chain). Its specificity is unknown. Stated treatment: approximately 11-day PBMC culture with coronavirus spike peptide pools or control peptides (ViraFEST assay). From the unexposed donor, CD4+ T cells were collected ahead of the COVID-19 pandemic (2011-2018). This entry belongs to a study of vaccination and CD4 T cells after COVID-19. Study at large: For each participant, vaccination comprised two doses of either the BNT162b2 or the mRNA-1273 vaccine. The peptides that stimulated the cells were overlapping spike peptides from SARS-CoV-2, HCoV-NL63, HCoV-OC43 and HCoV-229E.

With the Oncomine TCR Beta short-read assay, DNA from cultured CD4+ T cells was sequenced. Once CD4+ T cells had been cultured, genomic DNA was extracted from them. One entry per CDR3 protein results from TCRdb running MiXCR on the PCR reads. The data contain some 8,900 distinct CDR3 sequences, 30% to 45% of them seen just once; the ten biggest clones take up less than 9%. Sequenced input: CD4+ T cells from blood, cultured in vitro. This receptor was taken from a human donor in good health.

CDR3 in amino acids: CATSRAEGDADNEQFF. In DNA, the CDR3 is TGTGCCACCAGCAGAGCCGAGGGGGATGCAGACAATGAGCAGTTCTTC. The chain couples TRBV15 to TRBJ2-1, with D possibly TRBD1 on 6 matching bases. Trimming left V 1 base short and J 5 bases short, with 15 bases between. Per germline, CDR1 LNHNV and CDR2 YYDKDF (reference sequence). There are 16 residues in the CDR3. Full variable domain (remainder filled in from reference TRBV15 and TRBJ2-1): DAMVIQNPRYQVTQFGKPVTLSCSQTLNHNVMYWYQQKSSQAPKLLFHYYDKDFNNEADTPDNFQSRRPNTSFCFLDIRSPGLGDTAMYLCATSRAEGDADNEQFFGPGTRLTVL.